The clone carrying this T cell receptor (beta chain) occurred many times. Trimming pared 6 bases from V and 6 bases from J, leaving 15 bases between. CDR3 length equals 14 residues. TCRdb passed the 5' RACE reads through MiXCR, listing each CDR3 protein once. The sample consists of 6,500 to 8,500 distinct CDR3 sequences, roughly 36% of them appearing once. Sequences were obtained from tumor-infiltrating memory CD4+ T cells sorted from the breast tumor. Subset reported: memory CD4+ T cells, CD4+CD45RO+CD25-. The chain joins TRBV12-3 or TRBV12-4 to TRBJ1-5; TRBD1 is a possible D gene (6 bases). The clonotype originates from a female donor with breast cancer. CDR3 bases: TGTGCCAGCAGATTCAGGGAGGGGGGTCAGCCCCAGCATTTT. Encoded protein: CASRFREGGQPQHF.